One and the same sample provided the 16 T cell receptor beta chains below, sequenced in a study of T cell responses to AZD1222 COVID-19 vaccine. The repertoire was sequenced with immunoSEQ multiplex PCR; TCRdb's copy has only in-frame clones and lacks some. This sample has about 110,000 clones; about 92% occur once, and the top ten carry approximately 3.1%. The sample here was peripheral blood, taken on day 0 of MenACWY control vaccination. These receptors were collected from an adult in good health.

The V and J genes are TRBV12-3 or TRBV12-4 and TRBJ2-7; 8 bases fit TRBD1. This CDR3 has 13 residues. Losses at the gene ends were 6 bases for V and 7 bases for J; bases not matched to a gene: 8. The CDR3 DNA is TGTGCCAGCAGGACGACAGGGGCGAGAGAGCAGTACTTC. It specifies CASRTTGAREQYF.

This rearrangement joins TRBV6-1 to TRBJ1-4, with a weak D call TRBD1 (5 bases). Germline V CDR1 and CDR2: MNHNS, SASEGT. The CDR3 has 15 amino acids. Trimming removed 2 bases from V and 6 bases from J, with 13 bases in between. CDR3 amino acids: CASSESRAGYEKLFF. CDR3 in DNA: TGTGCCAGCAGTGAATCGCGGGCAGGGTATGAAAAACTGTTTTTT.

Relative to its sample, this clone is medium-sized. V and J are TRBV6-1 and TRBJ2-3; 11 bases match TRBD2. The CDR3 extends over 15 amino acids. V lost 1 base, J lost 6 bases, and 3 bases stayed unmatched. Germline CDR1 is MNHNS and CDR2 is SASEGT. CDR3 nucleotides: TGTGCCAGCAGTGAAGTGACTAGCGGGGCGGATACGCAGTATTTT. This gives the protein CASSEVTSGADTQYF.

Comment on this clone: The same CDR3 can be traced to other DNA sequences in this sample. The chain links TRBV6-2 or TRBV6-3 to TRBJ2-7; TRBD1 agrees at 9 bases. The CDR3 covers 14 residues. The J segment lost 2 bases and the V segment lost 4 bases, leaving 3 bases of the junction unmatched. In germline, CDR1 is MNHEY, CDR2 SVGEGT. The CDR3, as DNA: TGTGCCAGCAGTTCGACAGGGGGAACCTACGAGCAGTACTTC. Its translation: CASSSTGGTYEQYF.

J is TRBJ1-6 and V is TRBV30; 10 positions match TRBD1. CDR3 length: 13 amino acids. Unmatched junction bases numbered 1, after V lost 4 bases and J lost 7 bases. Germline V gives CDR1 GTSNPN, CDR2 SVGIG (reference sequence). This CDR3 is CAWMGQGNSPLHF. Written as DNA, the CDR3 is TGTGCCTGGATGGGACAGGGGAATTCACCCCTCCACTTT.

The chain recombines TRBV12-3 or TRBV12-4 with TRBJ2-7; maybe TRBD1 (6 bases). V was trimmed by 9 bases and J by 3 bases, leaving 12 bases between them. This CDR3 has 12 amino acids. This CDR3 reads CASQQGLYEQYF. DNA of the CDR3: TGTGCCAGTCAACAGGGCCTCTACGAGCAGTACTTC.

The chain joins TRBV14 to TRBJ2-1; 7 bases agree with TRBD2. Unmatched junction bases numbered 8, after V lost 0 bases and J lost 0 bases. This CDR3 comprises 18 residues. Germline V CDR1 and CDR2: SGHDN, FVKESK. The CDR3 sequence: CASSQEGLAVNSYNEQFF. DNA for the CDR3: TGTGCCAGCAGCCAAGAGGGGCTAGCGGTGAACTCCTACAATGAGCAGTTCTTC.

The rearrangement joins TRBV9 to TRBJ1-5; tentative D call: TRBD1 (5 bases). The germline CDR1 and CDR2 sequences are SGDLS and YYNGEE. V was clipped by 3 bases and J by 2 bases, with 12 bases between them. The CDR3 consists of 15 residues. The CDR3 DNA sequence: TGTGCCAGCAGCGCCGATGGGGGTGGCAATCAGCCCCAGCATTTT. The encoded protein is CASSADGGGNQPQHF.

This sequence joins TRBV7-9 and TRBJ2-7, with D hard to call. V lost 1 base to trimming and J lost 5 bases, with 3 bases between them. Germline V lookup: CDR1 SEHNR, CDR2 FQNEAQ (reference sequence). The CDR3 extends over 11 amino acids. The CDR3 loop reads CASSLVHEQYF. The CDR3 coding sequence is TGTGCCAGCAGCTTAGTCCACGAGCAGTACTTC.

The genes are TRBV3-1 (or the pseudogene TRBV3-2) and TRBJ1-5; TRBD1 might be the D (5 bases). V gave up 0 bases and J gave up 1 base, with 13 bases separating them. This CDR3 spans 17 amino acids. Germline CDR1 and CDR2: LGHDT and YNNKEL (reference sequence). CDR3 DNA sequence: TGTGCCAGCAGCCAAGATCGCAGGGAAAGAAGCAATCAGCCCCAGCATTTT. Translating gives CASSQDRRERSNQPQHF.

CDR3 DNA: TGTGCCACCAGCAGAGATCTAGAGAGAATCGATACGCAGTATTTT. It yields the protein CATSRDLERIDTQYF. V and J are TRBV15 and TRBJ2-3; no reliable D call. Looked up from germline, CDR1 is LNHNV and CDR2 is YYDKDF (reference sequence). The CDR3 sequence is 15 residues long. Trimming removed 0 bases from V and 6 bases from J, with 13 bases in between.

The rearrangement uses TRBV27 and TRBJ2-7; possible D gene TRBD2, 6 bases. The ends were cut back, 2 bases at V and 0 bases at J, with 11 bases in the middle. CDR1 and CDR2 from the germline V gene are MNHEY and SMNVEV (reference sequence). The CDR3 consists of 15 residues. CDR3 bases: TGTGCCAGCAGTTTACGGGGGATCCACTCCTACGAGCAGTACTTC. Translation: CASSLRGIHSYEQYF.

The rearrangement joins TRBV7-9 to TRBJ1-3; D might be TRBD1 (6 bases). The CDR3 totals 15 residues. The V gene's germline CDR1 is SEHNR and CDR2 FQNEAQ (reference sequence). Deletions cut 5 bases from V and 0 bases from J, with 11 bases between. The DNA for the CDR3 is TGTGCCAGCAGCGTATTGGGGGCCTCTGGAAACACCATATATTTT. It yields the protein CASSVLGASGNTIYF.

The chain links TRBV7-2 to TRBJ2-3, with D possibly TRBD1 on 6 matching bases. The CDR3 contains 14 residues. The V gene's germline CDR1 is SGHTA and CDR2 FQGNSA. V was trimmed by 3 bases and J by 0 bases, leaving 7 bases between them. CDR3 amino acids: CASSFTGSTDTQYF. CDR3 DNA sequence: TGTGCCAGCAGCTTCACAGGGAGCACAGATACGCAGTATTTT.

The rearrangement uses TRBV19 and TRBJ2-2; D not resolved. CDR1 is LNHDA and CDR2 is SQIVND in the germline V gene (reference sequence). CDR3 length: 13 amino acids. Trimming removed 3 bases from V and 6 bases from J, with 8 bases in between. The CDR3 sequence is CASSIWAAGELFF. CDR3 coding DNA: TGTGCCAGTAGTATCTGGGCGGCCGGGGAGCTGTTTTTT.

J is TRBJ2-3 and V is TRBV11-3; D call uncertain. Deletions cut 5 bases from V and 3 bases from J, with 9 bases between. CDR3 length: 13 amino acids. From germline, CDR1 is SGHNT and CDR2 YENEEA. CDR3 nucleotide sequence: TGTGCCAGCAGCCCGCCAAGTACAGATACGCAGTATTTT. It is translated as CASSPPSTDTQYF. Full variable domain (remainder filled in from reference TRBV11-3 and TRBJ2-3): EAGVVQSPRYKIIEKKQPVAFWCNPISGHNTLYWYLQNLGQGPELLIRYENEEAVDDSQLPKDRFSAERLKGVDSTLKIQPAELGDSAVYLCASSPPSTDTQYFGPGTRLTVL.